The text below deals with one T cell receptor (beta chain). Its matching antigen is unknown. The data derive from a study of cytomegalovirus exposure and HLA in healthy donors. The PCR had 60 Vbeta and 13 Jbeta primers. Produced via immunoSEQ multiplex PCR; TCRdb's table is partial and in-frame only. The table records 98,000 or so clones, around 76% of them present only once. The CDR3 has 14 amino acids. The V end was cut by 8 bases, the J end by 0 bases, with 11 bases between. Germline V lookup: CDR1 GTSNPN, CDR2 SVGIG (reference sequence). Regarding the study as a whole: Trimming of TCR beta V- and J-genes showed a link, identified in a later analysis, to a missense DCLRE1C variant. By a later analysis, the bulk of CMV-associated TCR beta chains appeared HLA-restricted.

The source of this sequence is a human donor in good health. This sequence joins TRBV30 and TRBJ2-6, with D perhaps matching TRBD1 (6 bases). Sample: PBMCs. The CDR3 region has the DNA TGTGCCGGGCAACAGGGCTCTGGGGCCAACGTCCTGACTTTC. Translated: CAGQQGSGANVLTF. The full variable domain, with the rest looked up from reference TRBV30 and TRBJ2-6, is SQTIHQWPATLVQPVGSPLSLECTVEGTSNPNLYWYRQAAGRGLQLLFYSVGIGQISSEVPQNLSASRPQDRQFILSSKKLLLSDSGFYLCAGQQGSGANVLTFGAGSRLTVL.